This T cell receptor (beta chain) was identified in a study of radiation and T cells in renal cell carcinoma. Study-wide results and limits: From baseline, blood top tumor clonotypes peaked at 2 weeks post-radiation.

Using immunoSEQ multiplex PCR, the repertoire was profiled, and TCRdb retains in-frame clones only, with some absent. The data contain just over 95,000 clones, roughly 82% of them singletons. The time point denotes: blood 4 weeks post-SBRT, at nephrectomy. Treatment here: 15 Gy SBRT to primary tumor, nephrectomy 4 weeks later. Unmatched junction bases numbered 2, after V lost 2 bases and J lost 2 bases. The CDR3 contains 15 residues. Germline-derived CDR1 and CDR2 are MNHNS and SASEGT. Points on this clone: Antigen specificity is unknown.

Sequenced here: blood, sampled from a patient whose treatment included radiotherapy and nephrectomy. The clonotype was recovered from a man in his sixties with renal cell carcinoma. The chain carries TRBV6-1 and TRBJ2-5, with 10 bases aligning to TRBD2. The chain's CDR3 is CASSEQLAGQETQYF. DNA for the CDR3: TGTGCCAGCAGTGAACAACTAGCGGGACAAGAGACCCAGTACTTC.